The entry below gives a single T cell receptor beta chain sequence along with its context. Germline CDR1 and CDR2: KGHSH and LQKENI. The CDR3 is 15 amino acids. V was cut by 3 bases and J by 0 bases, with 11 bases left in between. Only in-frame clones appear in the TCRdb table, and some are missing; sequencing was by immunoSEQ multiplex PCR. Here the sample spans around 200,000 clones, about four fifths being singletons. The data were obtained in a study of blood T cell repertoires in COVID-19. The rearrangement uses TRBV18 and TRBJ1-1; D gene ambiguous. The material sequenced was peripheral blood. The clonotype was recovered from a human donor in a cohort sampled during active COVID-19. The CDR3 protein is CASSPGSTLNTEAFF. In DNA, the CDR3 is TGTGCCAGCTCACCGGGCTCAACCCTGAACACTGAAGCTTTCTTT.